This T cell receptor beta chain stems from a study of blood T cell repertoires in COVID-19. At the level of the study: Acute and convalescent COVID-19 samples came from the United States, Italy and Spain. PBMCs, B-cell-depleted T cells, or T cells were the source of the cDNA or gDNA that made up the material.

Original data processing: Cell counts per sample came from amplifying reference gene primers. Only in-frame clones appear in the TCRdb table, and some are missing; sequencing was by immunoSEQ multiplex PCR. That table furnishes V, J and clone size, whereas the DNA furnished D and trimming. The top ten hold roughly 4% of the sample, which has about 150,000 clones, 87% seen once. V lost 5 bases and J 3 bases, leaving 13 bases between the germline ends. CDR1 is SGHVS and CDR2 is FQNEAQ in the germline V gene. The CDR3 extends over 14 amino acids. What was sequenced was peripheral blood. The receptor was derived from a woman aged 60 to 75 with active or convalescent COVID-19. The rearrangement uses TRBV7-8 and TRBJ2-5, with a weak D call TRBD1 (5 bases). The CDR3 DNA sequence: TGTGCCAGCAGCCCCCGCGGCAGGGAAGAGACCCAGTACTTC. Encoded protein: CASSPRGREETQYF.